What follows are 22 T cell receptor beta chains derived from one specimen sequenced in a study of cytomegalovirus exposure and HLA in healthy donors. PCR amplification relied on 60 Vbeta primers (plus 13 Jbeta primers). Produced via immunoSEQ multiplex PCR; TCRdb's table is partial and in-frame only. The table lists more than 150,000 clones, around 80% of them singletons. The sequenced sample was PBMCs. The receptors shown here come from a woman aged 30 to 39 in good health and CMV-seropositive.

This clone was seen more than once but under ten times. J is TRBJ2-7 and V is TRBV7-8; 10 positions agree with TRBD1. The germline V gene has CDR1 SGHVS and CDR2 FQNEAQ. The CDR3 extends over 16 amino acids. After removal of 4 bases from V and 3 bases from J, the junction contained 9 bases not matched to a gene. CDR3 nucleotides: TGTGCCAGCAGCTCTTCTCTCGGGACAGGGGACTACGAGCAGTACTTC. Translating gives CASSSSLGTGDYEQYF.

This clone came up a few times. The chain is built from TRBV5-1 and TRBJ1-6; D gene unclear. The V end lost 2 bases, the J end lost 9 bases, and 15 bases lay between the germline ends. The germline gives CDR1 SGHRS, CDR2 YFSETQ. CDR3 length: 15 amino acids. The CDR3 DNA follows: TGCGCCAGCAGCTTACCGACCGGAGGAGCTTCACCCCTCCACTTT. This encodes CASSLPTGGASPLHF.

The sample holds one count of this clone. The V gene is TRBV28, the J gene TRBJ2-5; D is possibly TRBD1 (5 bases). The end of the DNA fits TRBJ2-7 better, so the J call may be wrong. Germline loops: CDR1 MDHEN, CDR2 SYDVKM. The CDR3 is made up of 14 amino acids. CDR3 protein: CASSFLTENYEQYF. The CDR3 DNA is TGTGCCAGCAGTTTTTTGACAGAAAACTACGAGCAGTACTTC.

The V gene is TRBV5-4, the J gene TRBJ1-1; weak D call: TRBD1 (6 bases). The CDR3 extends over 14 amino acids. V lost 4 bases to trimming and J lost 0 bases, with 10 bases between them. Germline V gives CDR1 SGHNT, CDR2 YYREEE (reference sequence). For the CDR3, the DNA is TGTGCCAGCAGCCTGGACAGCCTGAACACTGAAGCTTTCTTT. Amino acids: CASSLDSLNTEAFF.

CDR3 amino acids: CASSSRTGLTPQHF. The CDR3, as DNA: TGTGCCAGTAGTTCTAGGACAGGGCTGACGCCCCAGCATTTT. This chain connects TRBV19 to TRBJ1-5; 8 bases are shared with TRBD1. The CDR3 is 14 amino acids. CDR1 and CDR2 from the germline V gene are LNHDA and SQIVND (reference sequence). The ends lost 5 bases at V and 9 bases at J; junction bases unmatched: 9.

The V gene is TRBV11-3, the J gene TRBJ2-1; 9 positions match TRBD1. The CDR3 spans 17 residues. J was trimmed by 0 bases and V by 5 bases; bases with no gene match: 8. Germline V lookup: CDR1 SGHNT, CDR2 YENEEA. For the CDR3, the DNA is TGTGCCAGCAGCAAAGACAGGGGGGGATACTCCTACAATGAGCAGTTCTTC. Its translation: CASSKDRGGYSYNEQFF.

The CDR3 DNA reads TGTGCCAGCGCTACCCTCAGGGAAGACTATGGCTACACCTTC. Its translation is CASATLREDYGYTF. This sequence joins TRBV6-5 and TRBJ1-2, with D perhaps matching TRBD1 (5 bases). CDR3 length equals 14 residues. Trimming removed 8 bases at V and 3 bases at J, with 16 bases between. From germline, CDR1 is MNHEY and CDR2 SVGAGI.

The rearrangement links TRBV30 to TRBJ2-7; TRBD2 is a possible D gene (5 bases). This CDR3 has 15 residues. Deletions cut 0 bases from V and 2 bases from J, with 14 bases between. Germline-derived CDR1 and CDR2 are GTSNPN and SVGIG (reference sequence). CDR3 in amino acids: CAWSVKKTTAYEQYF. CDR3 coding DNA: TGTGCCTGGAGTGTAAAAAAGACTACGGCCTACGAGCAGTACTTC.

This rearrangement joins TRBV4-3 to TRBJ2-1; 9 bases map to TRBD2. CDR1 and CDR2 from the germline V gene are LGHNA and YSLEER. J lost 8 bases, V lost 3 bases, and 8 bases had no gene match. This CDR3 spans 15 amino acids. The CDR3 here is CASSQPGLALHEQFF. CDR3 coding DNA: TGCGCCAGCAGCCAGCCGGGACTAGCTCTTCATGAGCAGTTCTTC.

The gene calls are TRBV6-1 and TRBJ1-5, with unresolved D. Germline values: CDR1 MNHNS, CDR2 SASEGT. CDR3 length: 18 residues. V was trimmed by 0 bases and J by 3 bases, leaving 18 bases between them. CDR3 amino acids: CASSEARGGRWVNQPQHF. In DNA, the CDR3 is TGTGCCAGCAGTGAAGCGCGGGGAGGCAGATGGGTCAATCAGCCCCAGCATTTT.

The CDR3 coding sequence is TGCGCCAGCAGCCAAGGCGTGGGAGAGGAAAAACTGTTTTTT. Translation: CASSQGVGEEKLFF. The J gene is TRBJ1-4, the V gene TRBV4-3; D is unresolved. V gave up 1 base and J gave up 8 bases, with 11 bases separating them. Per the germline V gene, CDR1 is LGHNA and CDR2 is YSLEER. The CDR3 has 14 amino acids.

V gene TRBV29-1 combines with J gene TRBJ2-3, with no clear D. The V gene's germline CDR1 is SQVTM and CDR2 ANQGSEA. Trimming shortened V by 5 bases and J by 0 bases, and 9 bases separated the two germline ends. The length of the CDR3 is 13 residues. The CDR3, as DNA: TGCAGCGTTCTCGCGCGGAGCACAGATACGCAGTATTTT. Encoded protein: CSVLARSTDTQYF.

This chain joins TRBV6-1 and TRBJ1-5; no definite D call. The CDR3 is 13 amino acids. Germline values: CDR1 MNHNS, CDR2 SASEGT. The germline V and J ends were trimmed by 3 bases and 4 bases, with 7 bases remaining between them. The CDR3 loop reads CASSDDRNQPQHF. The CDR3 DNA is TGTGCCAGCAGTGATGATCGGAATCAGCCCCAGCATTTT.

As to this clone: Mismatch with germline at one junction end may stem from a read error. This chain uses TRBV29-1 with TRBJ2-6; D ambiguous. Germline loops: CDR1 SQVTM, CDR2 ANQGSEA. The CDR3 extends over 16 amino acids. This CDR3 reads CSAETDTDSGANVLTF. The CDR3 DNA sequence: TGCAGCGCTGAAACCGATACTGACTCTGGGGCCAACGTCCTGACTTTC.

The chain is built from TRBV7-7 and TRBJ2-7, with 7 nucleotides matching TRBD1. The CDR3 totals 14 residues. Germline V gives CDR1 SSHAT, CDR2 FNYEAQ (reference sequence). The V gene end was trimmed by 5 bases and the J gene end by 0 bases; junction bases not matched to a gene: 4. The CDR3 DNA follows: TGTGCCAGCAGCCCAGGACAGGCCTCCTACGAGCAGTACTTC. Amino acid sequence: CASSPGQASYEQYF.

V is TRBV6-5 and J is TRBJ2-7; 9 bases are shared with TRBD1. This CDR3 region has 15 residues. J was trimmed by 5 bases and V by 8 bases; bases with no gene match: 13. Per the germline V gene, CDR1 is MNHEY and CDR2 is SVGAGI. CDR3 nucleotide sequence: TGTGCCAGCGGGGGAACGGGACAGGGAGTCCACGAGCAGTACTTC. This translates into CASGGTGQGVHEQYF.

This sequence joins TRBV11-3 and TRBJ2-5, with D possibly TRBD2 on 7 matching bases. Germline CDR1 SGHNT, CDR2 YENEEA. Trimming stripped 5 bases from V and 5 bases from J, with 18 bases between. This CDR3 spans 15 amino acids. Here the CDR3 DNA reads TGTGCCAGCAGCACACCGGGGGGCGCCAGGGAGACCCAGTACTTC. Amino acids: CASSTPGGARETQYF.

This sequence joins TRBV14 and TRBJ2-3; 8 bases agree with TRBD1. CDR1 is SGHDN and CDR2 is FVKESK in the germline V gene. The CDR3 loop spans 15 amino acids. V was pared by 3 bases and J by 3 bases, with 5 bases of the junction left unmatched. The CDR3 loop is CASSQQDRVTDTQYF. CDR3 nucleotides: TGTGCCAGCAGCCAGCAGGACAGGGTAACAGATACGCAGTATTTT.

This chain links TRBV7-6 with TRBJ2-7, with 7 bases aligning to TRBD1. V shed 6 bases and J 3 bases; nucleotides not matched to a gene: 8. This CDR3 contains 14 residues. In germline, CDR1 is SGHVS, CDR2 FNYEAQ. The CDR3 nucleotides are TGTGCCAGCAGTCAACCGGGACAGCGCTACGAGCAGTACTTC. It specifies CASSQPGQRYEQYF.

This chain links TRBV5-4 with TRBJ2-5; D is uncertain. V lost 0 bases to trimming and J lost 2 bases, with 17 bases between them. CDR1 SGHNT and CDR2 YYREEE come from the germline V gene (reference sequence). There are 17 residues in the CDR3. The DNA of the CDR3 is TGTGCCAGCAGCTTGGCGGATTTTGGCGGCGTGCAAGAGACCCAGTACTTC. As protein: CASSLADFGGVQETQYF.

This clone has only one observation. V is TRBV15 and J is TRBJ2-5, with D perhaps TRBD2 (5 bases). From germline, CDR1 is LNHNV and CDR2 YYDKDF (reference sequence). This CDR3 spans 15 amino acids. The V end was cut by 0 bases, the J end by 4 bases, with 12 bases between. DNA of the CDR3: TGTGCCACCAGCAGAGATCGGGATAGCCCAGAGACCCAGTACTTC. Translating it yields CATSRDRDSPETQYF.

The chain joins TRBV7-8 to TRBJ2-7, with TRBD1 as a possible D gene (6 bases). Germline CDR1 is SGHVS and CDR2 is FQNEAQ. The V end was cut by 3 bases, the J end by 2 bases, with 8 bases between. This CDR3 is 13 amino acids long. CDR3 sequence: CASSFRGTYEQYF. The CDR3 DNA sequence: TGTGCCAGCAGCTTTAGGGGGACCTACGAGCAGTACTTC.